This TCR beta chain originates from a study of control samples from healthy donors and cancer patients. TCRdb keeps only in-frame clones here, not all; method: immunoSEQ multiplex PCR. The sample holds 400,000 to 500,000 clones; 90% are singletons and the top ten take around 6.4%. J lost 4 bases, V lost 6 bases, and 3 bases had no gene match. Germline V gene lookup returns CDR1 SGHAT and CDR2 FQNNGV. The CDR3 consists of 14 residues. The specimen was PBMCs. The chain has TRBV11-2 and TRBJ2-7; 13 bases are a match to TRBD2. The receptor was derived from a man between 35 and 55 years old with head and neck cancer. The CDR3 is CASRRLAGGYEQYF. The CDR3 DNA reads TGTGCCAGCAGAAGACTAGCGGGGGGATACGAGCAGTACTTC.